This entry is about one T cell receptor (beta chain). Its antigen is currently unknown. This record belongs to a study of cytomegalovirus exposure and HLA in healthy donors. Study outcomes and limitations: Per published reports, the classifier diagnosed cytomegalovirus status with high specificity and sensitivity. Cytomegalovirus-associated status was assigned to 150 to 200 TCR beta chains.

With 1 base removed from V and 0 bases from J, the gap between germline ends came to 7 bases. The CDR3 totals 14 residues. The germline gives CDR1 GTSNPN, CDR2 SVGIG (reference sequence). Amplification used 60 Vbeta primers and 13 Jbeta primers. The assay was immunoSEQ multiplex PCR, and TCRdb's table has in-frame clones only and misses some. Of about 94,000 clones listed, nearly 80% are singletons. This TCR came from a woman aged 40 to 50 in good health and CMV-seronegative. Sequencing used PBMCs. The rearrangement uses TRBV30 and TRBJ1-3, with D possibly TRBD1 on 5 matching bases. In DNA, the CDR3 is TGTGCCTGGAGTGACAGGAGCTCTGGAAACACCATATATTTT. This encodes CAWSDRSSGNTIYF.